Given below is one T cell receptor (beta chain) in context. The specificity of this receptor is unknown. No much larger clone is present one base from it, and per-base qualities are unavailable. Libraries were built with the immunoSEQ multiplex PCR assay. Entries here come from immuneACCESS through TCRdb and include only in-frame sequences with V and J called. Some clones fail to appear in such tables; in the studies checked, an unresolved V gene covers under half of the shortfall, and the cause of the remainder is unknown. The sample has over 100,000 clones on record, 75% to 90% of them singletons. The leading ten clones occupy approximately 15% of the sample. Including cysteine and phenylalanine, the CDR3 has 14 amino acids. Only the CDR3 DNA is retained, 42 bases long and in frame from the first base. CDR1 and CDR2 are drawn from the germline V gene (reference sequence): MNHNY, SVGAGI. V is cut by 0 bases and J by 3 bases, and the space between the germline ends is 6 bases.

This specimen comes from a study of control samples from healthy donors and cancer patients (TCRdb year 2020). This clonotype was obtained from a woman aged 50 to 65 in good health. The sequencing input was blood. The V gene is TRBV6-6 and the J gene is TRBJ2-1; no confident D gene assignment can be made. The CDR3 loop reads CASSYSSFYNEQFF. In nucleotide form, the sequence is TGTGCCAGCAGTTACTCGAGTTTCTACAATGAGCAGTTCTTC.